This T cell receptor beta chain derives from a study of beta chain features in type 1 diabetes. The whole isolated RNA underwent reverse transcription, so sequencing captured expressed TCRB transcripts. Sequenced by immunoSEQ multiplex PCR; TCRdb stores in-frame clones only, minus some. The profile shows hundreds of thousands of clones, roughly 13% of them singletons. A note on this clone: The antigen remains unidentified.

Losses at the gene ends were 6 bases for V and 9 bases for J; bases not matched to a gene: 12. CDR3 length: 16 amino acids. Per germline, CDR1 MNHEY and CDR2 SMNVEV (reference sequence). Overall study results and limits: Shorter TCRB CDR3s, moderately but significantly so, marked every one of the four CD4+ subsets in Type 1 diabetes patients.

The sequence derives from a man between 18 and 29 years old with type 1 diabetes. Sequenced: naive CD4+ T cells from blood. This chain links TRBV27 with TRBJ2-4, with 12 nucleotides matching TRBD2. CDR3 DNA: TGTGCCAGCAGCTCTTCAACTAGCGGGGGGTCTGGCATTCAGTACTTC. Protein sequence: CASSSSTSGGSGIQYF.